This TCR beta chain was sequenced during a study of a mutant IDH1 vaccine in newly diagnosed glioma. About the research overall: Averaging around 42 years of age, treated patients were approximately 60% male and approximately 40% female. The therapy given earlier, which was standard therapy, consisted of radiotherapy, temozolomide, or both, and most of the patients received both.

CDR1 is MNHEY, CDR2 SMNVEV, per germline (reference sequence). This CDR3 is 14 amino acids long. V was pared by 2 bases and J by 5 bases, with 12 bases between. Clones were read by immunoSEQ multiplex PCR, and TCRdb kept only the in-frame ones, dropping some. The sample shows tens of thousands of clones, almost 85% of them seen only once. As for time point: baseline, week 1 (first vaccination visit). Sample treatment: pre-vaccination baseline after standard-of-care therapy. This chain uses TRBV27 with TRBJ2-5; possibly TRBD1 or TRBD2 for D (5 bases each). This sample comprised PBMCs, obtained from a glioma patient treated with radiotherapy, temozolomide or both. The clonotype originates from a man aged 25-45 years with glioma. The CDR3 loop reads CASSLRAGSETQYF. As DNA, the CDR3 is TGTGCCAGCAGTTTAAGGGCAGGGAGTGAGACCCAGTACTTC.